This T cell receptor beta chain was recovered during a study of response to subunit inactivated influenza vaccine. About this clonotype itself: Its antigen remains unidentified.

TCRdb re-called the RT-PCR reads with MiXCR, one entry per CDR3 protein. The repertoire holds 500,000 to 700,000 distinct CDR3 sequences, with approximately 24% as singletons. The CDR3 is 15 residues long. Germline V gene lookup returns CDR1 SGHTA and CDR2 FQGNSA. V gave up 2 bases and J gave up 4 bases; unmatched junction bases: 4. Findings and limits, study-wide: Researchers suggested that each seasonal influenza vaccination recruits few new T cells.

This sample also appeared in a second study, on T cells expressing NK-cell markers. From that report: TCR beta libraries carry UMIs added by 5'RACE template switching. It was from sorted CD3+CD56+NKG2C+, CD3+CD56+NKG2C- and CD3+CD56-NKG2C+ T cells that TCR beta repertoires came. Eight donors were sequenced, of whom seven were HCMV-seropositive, while the remaining one was HCMV-seronegative. About 6 donors had dominant NKG2C+ clonotypes that comprised about 1.0-8% of their CD8+ T cells.

The sample here was CD4+ T cells sorted from PBMCs, taken roughly 12 days after vaccination. The V and J genes are TRBV7-2 and TRBJ2-5; 10 bases are a match to TRBD1. The TCR originated in a man between 50 and 59 years old who received an inactivated influenza vaccine. CDR3 sequence reads: CASSLRWDRGETQYF. As DNA, the CDR3 is TGTGCCAGCAGCTTACGATGGGACAGGGGAGAGACCCAGTACTTC.